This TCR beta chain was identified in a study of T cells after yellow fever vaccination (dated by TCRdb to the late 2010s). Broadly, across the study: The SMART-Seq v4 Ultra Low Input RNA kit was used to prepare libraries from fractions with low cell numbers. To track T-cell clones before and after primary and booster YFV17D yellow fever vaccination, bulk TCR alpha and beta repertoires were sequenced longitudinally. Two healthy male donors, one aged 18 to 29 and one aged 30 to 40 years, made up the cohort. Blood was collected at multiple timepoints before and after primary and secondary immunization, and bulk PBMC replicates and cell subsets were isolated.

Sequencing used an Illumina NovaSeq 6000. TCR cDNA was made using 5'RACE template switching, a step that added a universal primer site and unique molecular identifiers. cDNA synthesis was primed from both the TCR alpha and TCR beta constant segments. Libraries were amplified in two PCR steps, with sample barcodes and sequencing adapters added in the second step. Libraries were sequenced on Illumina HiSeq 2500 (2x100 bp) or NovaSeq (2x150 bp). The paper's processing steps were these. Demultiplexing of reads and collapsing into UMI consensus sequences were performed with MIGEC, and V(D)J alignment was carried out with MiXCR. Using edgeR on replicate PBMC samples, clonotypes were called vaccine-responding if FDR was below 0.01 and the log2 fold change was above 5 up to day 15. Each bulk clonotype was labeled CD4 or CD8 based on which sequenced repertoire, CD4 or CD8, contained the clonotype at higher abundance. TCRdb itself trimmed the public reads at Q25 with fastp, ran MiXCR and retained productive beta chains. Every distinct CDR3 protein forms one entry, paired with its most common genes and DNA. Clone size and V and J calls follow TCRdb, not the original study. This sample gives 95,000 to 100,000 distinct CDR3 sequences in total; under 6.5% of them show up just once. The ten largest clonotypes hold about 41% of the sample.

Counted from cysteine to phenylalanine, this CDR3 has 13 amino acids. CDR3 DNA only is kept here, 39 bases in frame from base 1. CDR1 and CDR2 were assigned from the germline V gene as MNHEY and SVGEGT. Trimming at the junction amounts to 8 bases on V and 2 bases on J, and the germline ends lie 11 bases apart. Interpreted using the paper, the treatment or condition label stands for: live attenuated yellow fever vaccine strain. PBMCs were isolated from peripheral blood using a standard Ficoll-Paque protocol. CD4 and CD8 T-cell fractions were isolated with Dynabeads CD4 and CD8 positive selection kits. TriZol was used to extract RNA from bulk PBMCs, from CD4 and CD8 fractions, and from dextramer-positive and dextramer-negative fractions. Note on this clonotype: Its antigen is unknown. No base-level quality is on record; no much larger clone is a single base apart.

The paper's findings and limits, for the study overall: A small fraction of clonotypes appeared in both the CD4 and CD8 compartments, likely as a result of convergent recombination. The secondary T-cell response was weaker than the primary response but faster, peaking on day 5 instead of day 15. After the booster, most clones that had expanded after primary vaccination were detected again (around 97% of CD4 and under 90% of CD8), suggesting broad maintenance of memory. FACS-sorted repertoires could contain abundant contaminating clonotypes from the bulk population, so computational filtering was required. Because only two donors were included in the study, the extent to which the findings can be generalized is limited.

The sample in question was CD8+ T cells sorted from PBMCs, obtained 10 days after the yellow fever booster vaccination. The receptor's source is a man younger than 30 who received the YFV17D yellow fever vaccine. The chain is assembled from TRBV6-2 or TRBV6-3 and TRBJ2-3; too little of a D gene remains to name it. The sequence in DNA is TGTGCCAGCTGTCCAGGCAACACAGATACGCAGTATTTT. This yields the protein CASCPGNTDTQYF.